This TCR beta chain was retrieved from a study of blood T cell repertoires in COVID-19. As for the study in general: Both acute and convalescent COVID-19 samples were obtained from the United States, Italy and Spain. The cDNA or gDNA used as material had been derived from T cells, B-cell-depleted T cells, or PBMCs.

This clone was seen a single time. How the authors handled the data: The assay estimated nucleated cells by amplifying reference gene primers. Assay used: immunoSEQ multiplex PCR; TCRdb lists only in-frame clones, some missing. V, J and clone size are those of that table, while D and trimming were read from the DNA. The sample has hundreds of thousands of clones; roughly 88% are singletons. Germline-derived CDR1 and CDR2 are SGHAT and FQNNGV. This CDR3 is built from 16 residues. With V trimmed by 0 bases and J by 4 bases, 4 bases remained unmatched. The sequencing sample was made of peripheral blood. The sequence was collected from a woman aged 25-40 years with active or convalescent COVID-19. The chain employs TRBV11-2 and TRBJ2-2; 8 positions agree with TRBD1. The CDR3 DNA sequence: TGTGCCAGCAGCTTAGAGACAGGGGAGTTCACCGGGGAGCTGTTTTTT. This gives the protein CASSLETGEFTGELFF. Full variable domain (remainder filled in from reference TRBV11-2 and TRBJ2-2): EAGVAQSPRYKIIEKRQSVAFWCNPISGHATLYWYQQILGQGPKLLIQFQNNGVVDDSQLPKDRFSAERLKGVDSTLKIQPAKLEDSAVYLCASSLETGEFTGELFFGEGSRLTVL.